These 17 T cell receptor beta chains were all obtained from the same sample, sequenced in a study of blood T cell repertoires in COVID-19. Assay: immunoSEQ multiplex PCR; the TCRdb copy retains only in-frame clones and omits some. This table holds just over 650,000 clones, 90% found once. Source material: peripheral blood. The receptor source for this set is a woman between 18 and 29 years old with acute or convalescent COVID-19.

This clone has just one count. V gene TRBV18 combines with J gene TRBJ1-1, with a tentative D call TRBD1 (6 bases). The V gene's germline CDR1 is KGHSH and CDR2 LQKENI. CDR3 length: 14 amino acids. The V end was cut by 6 bases, the J end by 5 bases, with 16 bases between. DNA for the CDR3: TGTGCCAGCTCGACGATCCCAGGGGAGACTGAAGCTTTCTTT. It yields the protein CASSTIPGETEAFF. The entire variable domain, with the rest obtained from reference TRBV18 and TRBJ1-1, is as follows: NAGVMQNPRHLVRRRGQEARLRCSPMKGHSHVYWYRQLPEEGLKFMVYLQKENIIDESGMPKERFSAEFPKEGPSILRIQQVVRGDSAAYFCASSTIPGETEAFFGQGTRLTVV.

V usage is TRBV4-1 and J usage is TRBJ1-1; no firm D call. CDR3 length: 16 amino acids. Trimming removed 1 base from V and 6 bases from J, with 18 bases in between. Germline V lookup: CDR1 MGHRA, CDR2 YSYEKL. The DNA of the CDR3 is TGCGCCAGCAGCCAAGGGTCTTCCGGGGTTCAGGCTGAAGCTTTCTTT. Translation: CASSQGSSGVQAEAFF.

V is TRBV30 and J is TRBJ1-4, with no clear D. Germline CDR1 and CDR2: GTSNPN and SVGIG (reference sequence). The CDR3 has 13 residues. V lost 0 bases and J 4 bases, leaving 6 bases between the germline ends. The CDR3 spells CAWSVVFNEKLFF. The CDR3 bases are TGTGCCTGGAGTGTCGTCTTTAATGAAAAACTGTTTTTT.

This rearrangement joins TRBV12-3 or TRBV12-4 to TRBJ2-5; unclear D gene. There are 13 residues in the CDR3. Trimming took 3 bases from V and 1 from J, leaving 6 bases between them. The DNA for the CDR3 is TGTGCCAGCAGTTTTCGGAGCCAAGAGACCCAGTACTTC. It translates to CASSFRSQETQYF.

The chain couples TRBV27 to TRBJ1-3, with 12 bases identical to TRBD1. The V gene end was trimmed by 5 bases and the J gene end by 5 bases; junction bases not matched to a gene: 4. The CDR3 has 15 amino acids. CDR1 is MNHEY, CDR2 SMNVEV, per germline (reference sequence). The CDR3 is CASSPGTGGRNTIYF. The CDR3 nucleotides read TGTGCCAGCAGTCCGGGGACAGGGGGCAGAAACACCATATATTTT.

The chain uses TRBV12-5 and TRBJ1-2; no reliable D call. V shed 5 bases and J shed 8 bases, with 18 bases lying between them. The CDR3 is made up of 14 amino acids. The germline gives CDR1 LGHNT, CDR2 FRNRAP. CDR3 amino acids: CASGPGESRFGYTF. The CDR3 region has the DNA TGTGCTAGTGGTCCCGGCGAGTCGCGGTTCGGCTACACCTTC.

V is TRBV24-1 and J is TRBJ1-5; 12 nucleotides agree with TRBD1. Germline V CDR1 and CDR2: KGHDR, SFDVKD. The V segment lost 3 bases and the J segment 3 bases; nucleotides outside the gene matches: 2. The CDR3 length is 16 residues. CDR3 coding DNA: TGTGCCACCAGTGATGGGACAGGGGGCAACAATCAGCCCCAGCATTTT. This encodes CATSDGTGGNNQPQHF.

The chain couples TRBV7-9 to TRBJ1-5; D remains ambiguous. The CDR3 covers 15 residues. Per germline, CDR1 SEHNR and CDR2 FQNEAQ (reference sequence). The V gene lost 3 bases and the J gene lost 0 bases, with 9 bases spanning the gap. The chain's CDR3 is CASSLMSDSNQPQHF. The CDR3 DNA sequence: TGTGCCAGCAGCTTGATGTCAGATAGCAATCAGCCCCAGCATTTT. Filled out from reference TRBV7-9 and TRBJ1-5, the complete variable domain reads DTGVSQNPRHKITKRGQNVTFRCDPISEHNRLYWYRQTLGQGPEFLTYFQNEAQLEKSRLLSDRFSAERPKGSFSTLEIQRTEQGDSAMYLCASSLMSDSNQPQHFGDGTRLSIL.

The sample holds one count of this clone. This sequence joins TRBV5-1 and TRBJ1-2; weak D call: TRBD1 (6 bases). V lost 4 bases and J lost 2, with 18 bases in between. This CDR3 contains 16 residues. Germline V lookup: CDR1 SGHRS, CDR2 YFSETQ. CDR3 sequence (DNA): TGCGCCAGCAGCGACTCCATAGGGACAAGAAACTATGGCTACACCTTC. This translates into CASSDSIGTRNYGYTF. The full variable domain, completed using reference TRBV5-1 and TRBJ1-2, is KAGVTQTPRYLIKTRGQQVTLSCSPISGHRSVSWYQQTPGQGLQFLFEYFSETQRNKGNFPGRFSGRQFSNSRSEMNVSTLELGDSALYLCASSDSIGTRNYGYTFGSGTRLTVV.

The chain carries TRBV6-2 or TRBV6-3 and TRBJ2-3, with D possibly TRBD1 on 6 matching bases. Trimming took 2 bases from V and 2 from J, leaving 17 bases between them. Looked up from germline, CDR1 is MNHEY and CDR2 is SVGEGT. The CDR3 spans 17 residues. CDR3 nucleotide sequence: TGTGCCAGCAGTTACACATCCGGGACACCCTTCACAGATACGCAGTATTTT. Residues: CASSYTSGTPFTDTQYF.

The V and J genes are TRBV27 and TRBJ1-2, with TRBD1 as a possible D gene (6 bases). The CDR3 has 21 residues. From germline, CDR1 is MNHEY and CDR2 SMNVEV (reference sequence). V was pared by 2 bases and J by 7 bases, with 35 bases between. The CDR3 DNA sequence: TGTGCCAGCAGTTTAGAAGCTCCGTTTAGCTATTTGAGGCAGGGGTATGGTGGCTACACCTTC. Its translation: CASSLEAPFSYLRQGYGGYTF.

J is TRBJ1-1 and V is TRBV29-1, with 7 bases identical to TRBD1. This CDR3 comprises 15 residues. Trimming removed 1 base from V and 2 bases from J; junction bases left unmatched: 7. The germline V gene has CDR1 SQVTM and CDR2 ANQGSEA. The DNA for the CDR3 is TGCAGCGTTGAAGCGGCTGGGACAGTCAACACTGAAGCTTTCTTT. Amino acids: CSVEAAGTVNTEAFF.

The chain carries TRBV6-5 and TRBJ2-5; TRBD2 matches at 9 bases. The V gene's germline CDR1 is MNHEY and CDR2 SVGAGI. V shed 1 base and J 5 bases; nucleotides not matched to a gene: 8. CDR3 length: 16 amino acids. CDR3 protein: CASSYYPSGELETQYF. Here the CDR3 DNA reads TGTGCCAGCAGTTACTATCCTAGCGGGGAGTTGGAGACCCAGTACTTC.

The rearrangement joins TRBV27 to TRBJ2-7, with 12 nucleotides matching TRBD1. The CDR3 consists of 15 residues. After removal of 6 bases from V and 5 bases from J, the junction contained 8 bases not matched to a gene. CDR1 MNHEY and CDR2 SMNVEV come from the germline V gene (reference sequence). The CDR3 coding sequence is TGTGCCAGCAGACCGGGACAGGGGGCTTTGGACGAGCAGTACTTC. Amino acids: CASRPGQGALDEQYF.

Here the CDR3 reads CASGYDRNEQFF. DNA for the CDR3: TGTGCTAGTGGTTACGACAGAAATGAGCAGTTCTTC. V usage is TRBV12-5 and J usage is TRBJ2-1; D possibly corresponds to TRBD1 (5 bases). CDR1 is LGHNT, CDR2 FRNRAP, per germline. The V end lost 4 bases, the J end lost 7 bases, and 8 bases lay between the germline ends. This CDR3 has 12 residues. The full variable domain, with the rest looked up from reference TRBV12-5 and TRBJ2-1, is DARVTQTPRHKVTEMGQEVTMRCQPILGHNTVFWYRQTMMQGLELLAYFRNRAPLDDSGMPKDRFSAEMPDATLATLKIQPSEPRDSAVYFCASGYDRNEQFFGPGTRLTVL.

This clone has only a few counts. The chain recombines TRBV27 with TRBJ2-2; TRBD1 matches at 8 bases. This CDR3 has 13 residues. Per the germline V gene, CDR1 is MNHEY and CDR2 is SMNVEV (reference sequence). The ends lost 3 bases at V and 11 bases at J; junction bases unmatched: 5. CDR3 nucleotides: TGTGCCAGCAGTTTCTCAGGGGGCTCTGAGCTGTTTTTT. It translates to CASSFSGGSELFF.

The J gene is TRBJ2-3, the V gene TRBV7-6; 9 bases align to TRBD2. Germline lookup yields CDR1 SGHVS and CDR2 FNYEAQ. The CDR3 runs 16 residues. V was clipped by 1 base and J by 2 bases; unmatched bases: 4. The CDR3 region is CASSLGAGGNTDTQYF. For the CDR3, the DNA is TGTGCCAGCAGCTTAGGGGCGGGGGGGAACACAGATACGCAGTATTTT.